These 14 T cell receptor beta chains came from one sample sequenced in a study of blood T cell repertoires in COVID-19. Only in-frame clones appear in the TCRdb table, and some are missing; sequencing was by immunoSEQ multiplex PCR. This table holds more than 80,000 clones, approximately 80% found once. Source material: peripheral blood. Receptors were obtained from a woman in her 70s with acute or convalescent COVID-19.

The J gene is TRBJ2-5, the V gene TRBV10-3; perhaps TRBD1 as D (6 bases). V was shortened by 4 bases and J by 3 bases, with 6 bases between the two germline ends. The CDR3 extends over 12 amino acids. Germline lookup yields CDR1 ENHRY and CDR2 SYGVKD. CDR3 nucleotide sequence: TGTGCCATCAGTGGGACAGAAGAGACCCAGTACTTC. Translated, it gives CAISGTEETQYF.

This chain connects TRBV10-3 to TRBJ2-7; 13 nucleotides align to TRBD2. V was pared by 10 bases and J by 4 bases, with 13 bases of the junction left unmatched. Germline lookup yields CDR1 ENHRY and CDR2 SYGVKD. There are 16 residues in the CDR3. The CDR3 is CATRTSGGQPDYEQYF. The CDR3 DNA is TGTGCCACCAGGACTAGCGGGGGCCAGCCCGATTACGAGCAGTACTTC.

This chain joins TRBV3-1 (or the pseudogene TRBV3-2) and TRBJ1-6, with D unclear. The CDR3 covers 14 residues. Trimming shortened V by 0 bases and J by 12 bases, and 12 bases separated the two germline ends. CDR1 is LGHDT, CDR2 YNNKEL, per germline (reference sequence). The CDR3 region has the DNA TGTGCCAGCAGCCAAGAGGGTGGAGGGTTACCCCTCCACTTT. Translating it yields CASSQEGGGLPLHF.

This clone was seen a handful of times. The chain links TRBV5-1 to TRBJ1-1; a weak D match, TRBD1 (6 bases). This CDR3 is 16 amino acids long. The ends were cut back, 3 bases at V and 6 bases at J, with 21 bases in the middle. Per germline, CDR1 SGHRS and CDR2 YFSETQ. The CDR3 DNA sequence: TGCGCCAGCAGCTGGCAATCAGCGACAGGTGAATCTGAAGCTTTCTTT. It codes for CASSWQSATGESEAFF. The whole variable domain, remainder taken from reference TRBV5-1 and TRBJ1-1, is KAGVTQTPRYLIKTRGQQVTLSCSPISGHRSVSWYQQTPGQGLQFLFEYFSETQRNKGNFPGRFSGRQFSNSRSEMNVSTLELGDSALYLCASSWQSATGESEAFFGQGTRLTVV.

The V gene is TRBV29-1, the J gene TRBJ2-3; the match to TRBD1 covers 7 bases. CDR1 is SQVTM, CDR2 ANQGSEA, per germline. There are 12 residues in the CDR3. Germline trimming cut 7 bases from V and 2 bases from J; bases unmatched to any gene: 3. The CDR3 nucleotides read TGCAGCGCTGACAGGGTCACAGATACGCAGTATTTT. Translating gives CSADRVTDTQYF.

The V and J genes are TRBV7-8 and TRBJ1-4; D is unresolved. This CDR3 is 15 amino acids long. The V gene's germline CDR1 is SGHVS and CDR2 FQNEAQ. The V and J ends lost 4 bases and 7 bases respectively, with 16 bases between them. CDR3 nucleotide sequence: TGTGCCAGCAGCTACCACCCCGCGGGGAGTGAAAAACTGTTTTTT. It translates to CASSYHPAGSEKLFF.

CDR3 in amino acids: CAISEQGNQPQHF. The DNA of the CDR3 is TGTGCCATCAGTGAACAGGGCAATCAGCCCCAGCATTTT. V gene TRBV10-3 combines with J gene TRBJ1-5; D might be TRBD1 (5 bases). Germline CDR1 is ENHRY and CDR2 is SYGVKD. V was clipped by 3 bases and J by 2 bases, with 5 bases between them. The CDR3 length is 13 residues.

This chain links TRBV7-3 with TRBJ1-3; D ambiguous. The CDR3 runs 13 residues. CDR1 is SGHTA, CDR2 FQGTGA, per germline. V shed 4 bases and J shed 4 bases, with 8 bases lying between them. CDR3 in amino acids: CASSSTPGNTIYF. The DNA for the CDR3 is TGTGCCAGCAGCTCCACTCCCGGAAACACCATATATTTT.

The rearrangement links TRBV19 to TRBJ2-7, with TRBD2 matching over 7 bases. The CDR3 has 14 residues. V was clipped by 7 bases and J by 2 bases; unmatched bases: 8. Germline values: CDR1 LNHDA, CDR2 SQIVND (reference sequence). The CDR3 DNA follows: TGTGCCAGTAAGACTCTGGCGGGGGCCTACGAGCAGTACTTC. This translates into CASKTLAGAYEQYF.

This sequence joins TRBV7-3 and TRBJ2-1; 8 bases fit TRBD2. This CDR3 comprises 15 residues. V shed 1 base and J 4 bases; nucleotides not matched to a gene: 3. CDR1 is SGHTA and CDR2 is FQGTGA in the germline V gene. CDR3 sequence reads: CASSLISGGYNEQFF. CDR3 bases: TGTGCCAGCAGCTTAATAAGCGGGGGTTACAATGAGCAGTTCTTC.

This clone was found a few times. This rearrangement joins TRBV6-5 to TRBJ2-1; TRBD2 aligns across 12 bases. Germline CDR1 reads MNHEY; CDR2 reads SVGAGI. After removal of 7 bases from V and 5 bases from J, the junction contained 3 bases not matched to a gene. This CDR3 comprises 14 residues. The CDR3 DNA reads as TGTGCCAGCAAAGGACTAGCGGGGAACAATGAGCAGTTCTTC. Translation gives CASKGLAGNNEQFF.

CDR3 sequence reads: CSVEDGAFTEAFF. The CDR3 bases are TGCAGCGTTGAAGATGGGGCGTTCACTGAAGCTTTCTTT. The chain carries TRBV29-1 and TRBJ1-1; tentative D call: TRBD1 (5 bases). Trimming left V 0 bases short and J 4 bases short, with 9 bases between. From germline, CDR1 is SQVTM and CDR2 ANQGSEA. This CDR3 contains 13 residues.

The gene calls are TRBV6-1 and TRBJ1-1, with D perhaps matching TRBD1 (5 bases). The length of the CDR3 is 15 residues. Looked up from germline, CDR1 is MNHNS and CDR2 is SASEGT. Trimming left V 1 base short and J 11 bases short, with 20 bases between. The DNA for the CDR3 is TGTGCCAGCAGTGAAGGGGCATGGGGGGATGTGACCGCTTTCTTT. Protein sequence: CASSEGAWGDVTAFF.

The chain combines TRBV5-4 with TRBJ2-5; 15 positions agree with TRBD2. The CDR3 has 16 amino acids. Germline trimming cut 1 base from V and 6 bases from J; bases unmatched to any gene: 4. CDR1 is SGHNT and CDR2 is YYREEE in the germline V gene (reference sequence). In DNA, the CDR3 is TGTGCCAGCAGCTTGTGGACTAGCGGGGGGGTGCAGACCCAGTACTTC. It specifies CASSLWTSGGVQTQYF.